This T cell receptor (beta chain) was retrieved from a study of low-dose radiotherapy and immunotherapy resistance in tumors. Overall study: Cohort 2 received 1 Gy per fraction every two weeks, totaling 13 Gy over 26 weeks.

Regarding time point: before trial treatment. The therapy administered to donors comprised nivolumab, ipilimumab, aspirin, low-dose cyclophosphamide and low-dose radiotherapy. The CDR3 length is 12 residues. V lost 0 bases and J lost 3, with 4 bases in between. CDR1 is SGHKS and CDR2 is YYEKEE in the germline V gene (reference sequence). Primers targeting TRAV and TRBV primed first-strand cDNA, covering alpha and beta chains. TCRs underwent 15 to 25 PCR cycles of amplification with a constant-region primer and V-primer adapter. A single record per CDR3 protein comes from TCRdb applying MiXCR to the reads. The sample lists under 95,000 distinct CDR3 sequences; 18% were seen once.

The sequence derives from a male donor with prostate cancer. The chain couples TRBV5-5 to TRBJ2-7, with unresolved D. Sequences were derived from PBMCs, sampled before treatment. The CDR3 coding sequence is TGTGCCAGCAGCTTGGCCCTCTACGAGCAGTACTTC. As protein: CASSLALYEQYF.